Shown below are 9 T cell receptor beta chains from a single sample sequenced in a study of early T cells in non-severe SARS-CoV-2 infection. TCRdb re-analysed the 5' RACE reads in MiXCR, keeping a single row per CDR3 protein. The sample includes approximately 84,000 distinct CDR3 sequences, 14% to 15% of them seen just once. The source material was whole blood. These receptors originate from an adult who was a healthcare worker with PCR-confirmed SARS-CoV-2 infection or an uninfected control (not recorded which).

This clonotype was detected many times. This sequence joins TRBV15 and TRBJ2-7, with TRBD1 matching 7 bases. J gave up 6 bases and V 1 base, and 9 bases lay outside the gene matches. Germline V CDR1 and CDR2: LNHNV, YYDKDF (reference sequence). The CDR3 consists of 15 residues. The CDR3 bases are TGTGCCACCAGCAGAGGCAGGGGGAACTTAGGCGAGCAGTACTTC. Its translation is CATSRGRGNLGEQYF.

This clonotype showed up just a few times. V usage is TRBV2 and J usage is TRBJ2-1, with D hard to call. V was clipped by 6 bases and J by 0 bases, with 9 bases between them. The CDR3 consists of 14 residues. CDR1 and CDR2 (germline): SNHLY, FYNNEI. CDR3 region: CASRRQSSYNEQFF. The CDR3 DNA reads as TGTGCCAGCAGGCGACAATCCTCCTACAATGAGCAGTTCTTC.

The chain is built from TRBV7-2 and TRBJ2-2; D is ambiguous. The V end lost 5 bases, the J end lost 3 bases, and 13 bases lay between the germline ends. Germline assignment: CDR1 SGHTA and CDR2 FQGNSA. The CDR3 has 15 residues. This CDR3 is CASSPQSEYTGELFF. CDR3 nucleotides: TGTGCCAGCAGCCCACAATCAGAATACACCGGGGAGCTGTTTTTT. Full variable domain (remainder filled in from reference TRBV7-2 and TRBJ2-2): GAGVSQSPSNKVTEKGKDVELRCDPISGHTALYWYRQSLGQGLEFLIYFQGNSAPDKSGLPSDRFSAERTGGSVSTLTIQRTQQEDSAVYLCASSPQSEYTGELFFGEGSRLTVL.

This clonotype came up a few times. CDR3 in DNA: TGTGCCAGCAGCTTAGAGACCGGGCGGGACTACGAGCAGTACTTC. Translation gives CASSLETGRDYEQYF. This chain joins TRBV7-9 and TRBJ2-7, with D possibly TRBD2 on 6 matching bases. Trimming left V 1 base short and J 3 bases short, with 13 bases between. CDR3 size: 15 residues. Per the germline V gene, CDR1 is SEHNR and CDR2 is FQNEAQ (reference sequence).

On this clonotype: The junction differs from germline at one of its ends, possibly a read error. The gene calls are TRBV5-1 and TRBJ2-1; 7 nucleotides line up with TRBD1. Per germline, CDR1 SGHRS and CDR2 YFSETQ. The CDR3 has 17 amino acids. This CDR3 is CASSLDDRESSYNGQFF. In nucleotides, the CDR3 is TGCGCCAGCAGCTTGGACGACAGGGAGAGCTCCTACAATGGGCAGTTCTTC.

This clonotype was seen a few times. This chain links TRBV28 with TRBJ2-7, with a possible D match to TRBD2 (6 bases). The germline gives CDR1 MDHEN, CDR2 SYDVKM. V was clipped by 5 bases and J by 5 bases, with 25 bases between them. CDR3 length: 17 residues. CDR3 sequence (DNA): TGTGCCAGCAGTCGCCTGACCGGGACTCCATCGGGCCACGAGCAGTACTTC. Translation gives CASSRLTGTPSGHEQYF.

This clonotype is a singleton in its sample. The chain is built from TRBV11-2 and TRBJ2-7; D gene ambiguous. The CDR3 runs to 12 residues. Between the trimmed V and J ends, which lost 1 base and 6 bases, there was a span of 7 bases. Germline CDR1 and CDR2: SGHAT and FQNNGV. CDR3 sequence reads: CASSLAATEQYF. The DNA for the CDR3 is TGTGCCAGCAGCTTAGCAGCCACCGAGCAGTACTTC.

This clonotype was counted at least ten times. The rearrangement joins TRBV7-2 to TRBJ2-6; 7 bases fit TRBD2. CDR3 length: 16 amino acids. Trimming took 5 bases from V and 1 from J; bases not matched to a gene: 5. Germline-derived CDR1 and CDR2 are SGHTA and FQGNSA. The CDR3 loop reads CASSPGGSSGANVLTF. The CDR3 bases are TGTGCCAGCAGCCCCGGGGGGAGTTCTGGGGCCAACGTCCTGACTTTC.

V is TRBV4-1 and J is TRBJ2-5, with 8 bases aligning to TRBD1. Germline V gene sequence: CDR1 MGHRA, CDR2 YSYEKL. With 2 bases clipped from V and 4 bases from J, the junction kept 12 bases outside the gene matches. The CDR3 totals 17 residues. CDR3 protein: CASSQNRGTTGVETQYF. The DNA of the CDR3 is TGCGCCAGCAGCCAAAACCGCGGGACGACAGGGGTAGAGACCCAGTACTTC.